This T cell receptor (beta chain) was profiled in a study of persistence of HIV-infected CD4 T cells. General study findings and limits: Proviral oligoclonality tracked with TCR oligoclonality within the same sorted cells.

About this clone itself: Its target is unknown.

The stimulus was lysate of CMV-infected fibroblasts, around 10 ug/mL. CD40L-negative CD69-negative CD45RO-high memory CD4+ T cells were sorted as populations depleted of antigen-responding cells. Donors had CD4+ T cell counts above 400 cells/uL and were CMV-seropositive. For 15 to 20 hours, CD8-depleted PBMCs received anti-CD28/CD49d costimulation, a CD40-blocking antibody and enfuvirtide. CDR3 size: 18 residues. V lost 4 bases and J lost 4; bases outside the gene matches: 12. From germline, CDR1 is SGHAT and CDR2 FQNNGV. The immunoSEQ assay was version 4, run in survey mode. Template was genomic DNA at roughly 9.6 ng/uL, with up to 1 ug used per sample. This table comes from immunoSEQ multiplex PCR, and its TCRdb copy is limited to in-frame clones, with some not included. The table shows around 28,000 clones, with around four fifths occurring only once.

The sample in question was CD4+ T cells sorted from PBMCs after roughly 17-hour stimulation, obtained from a patient who received antiretroviral therapy. The V call is TRBV11-2, the J call TRBJ2-1; 11 nucleotides line up with TRBD1. This receptor was obtained from an adult woman with HIV who was CMV-seropositive. The DNA of the CDR3 is TGTGCCAGCAGCTCATTAAGGTTGGACAGGGGGCGGTACAATGAGCAGTTCTTC. Amino acid sequence: CASSSLRLDRGRYNEQFF.